This TCR beta chain was observed in a study of T cell responses to AZD1222 COVID-19 vaccine. Study-wide context: The analysis combined second doses at about 4 or about 12 weeks. Points from the study as a whole: A mostly white British donor set with more females was recruited, and clonal diversity was possibly underestimated. Scientists sampled the repertoires only once the peak T cell response had passed. With dominance at 160-218 and 743-854, vaccine-associated CD4 TCRs spanned spike.

Libraries were prepared by immunoSEQ multiplex PCR; TCRdb keeps only in-frame clonotypes and omits some of them. The sample lists 65,000 to 85,000 clones, 80% to 85% seen once, with 21% in the top ten. Remarks on this clone: As yet, its antigen is unknown.

The CDR3 loop spans 14 amino acids. CDR1 and CDR2 from the germline V gene are KGHSH and LQKENI. Trimming removed 2 bases from V and 0 bases from J, with 8 bases in between. The material sequenced was peripheral blood, taken on day 0 of AZD1222 vaccination. The clonotype was recovered from an adult in good health. The V and J genes are TRBV18 and TRBJ2-7, with no clear D. CDR3 bases: TGTGCCAGCTCACCAAAGGCCTACTCCTACGAGCAGTACTTC. This codes for CASSPKAYSYEQYF.